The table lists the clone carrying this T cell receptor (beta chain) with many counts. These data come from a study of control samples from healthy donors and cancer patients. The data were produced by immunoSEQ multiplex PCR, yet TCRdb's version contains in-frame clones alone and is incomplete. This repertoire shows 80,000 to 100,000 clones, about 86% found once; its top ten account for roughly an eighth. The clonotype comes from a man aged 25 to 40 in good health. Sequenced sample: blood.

DNA of the CDR3: TGCGCCAGCAGTGCACAGACCTACGAGCAGTACTTC. It encodes CASSAQTYEQYF. V is TRBV10-2 and J is TRBJ2-7; no reliable D call. The CDR3 is made up of 12 amino acids. V lost 4 bases and J lost 2, with 6 bases in between. Germline-derived CDR1 and CDR2 are WSHSY and SAAADI.